The clone carrying this T cell receptor (beta chain) was counted once. Its antigen is unknown. This specimen belongs to a study of cytomegalovirus exposure and HLA in healthy donors. Study observations and caveats: Follow-up analysis later connected one missense variant in DCLRE1C with trimming of TCR beta V- and J-genes. Listed as cytomegalovirus-associated were approximately 160 TCR beta chains.

60 Vbeta and 13 Jbeta primers were used in PCR. The assay was immunoSEQ multiplex PCR, and TCRdb's table has in-frame clones only and misses some. The data hold about 32,000 clones, with roughly 84% observed a single time. This CDR3 has 15 amino acids. The germline gives CDR1 LGHNA, CDR2 YNFKEQ. The V and J ends lost 0 bases and 4 bases, in that order; junction bases with no gene match: 4. The sequenced sample was PBMCs. The TCR was taken from a woman younger than 35 in good health and CMV-seronegative. J is TRBJ1-2 and V is TRBV4-2; 8 bases map to TRBD1. The CDR3 here is CASSQDRGPGYGYTF. Written as DNA, the CDR3 is TGTGCCAGCAGCCAAGACAGGGGGCCTGGCTATGGCTACACCTTC.